The rows below give T cell receptor beta chains drawn from one sample of a study of cytomegalovirus exposure and HLA in healthy donors. Clones were sequenced by immunoSEQ multiplex PCR, and TCRdb holds only the in-frame ones, with some missing. The data hold 150,000 to 200,000 clones, with about 80% observed a single time. Specimen: PBMCs. The receptor set was obtained from a man between 18 and 35 years old in good health and CMV-seropositive. The CDR3 runs from the conserved cysteine through the conserved F or W. The D gene is left open where the match is weak. Some rows mark clone size as missing; the rest say once, few, many or name a class of expanded clone.

size: NA; D: NA; V: TRBV19; J: TRBJ2-7; DNA: TGTGCCAGTAGTATCAGGACCGGGAGAGCCTACGAGCAGTACTTC; CDR3: CASSIRTGRAYEQYF
size: NA; D: NA; V: TRBV11-1; J: TRBJ2-2; DNA: TGTGCCAGCAGCTTGCTGGTCGGGAACACCGGGGAGCTGTTTTTT; CDR3: CASSLLVGNTGELFF
size: NA; D: NA; V: TRBV9; J: TRBJ1-2; DNA: TGTGCCAGCAGCGTCGGGGATAACTATGGCTACACCTTC; CDR3: CASSVGDNYGYTF
size: NA; D: TRBD1; V: TRBV11-1; J: TRBJ1-2; DNA: TGTGCCAGCAGCCATGTGACAGGGGTGAGCGGCTACACCTTC; CDR3: CASSHVTGVSGYTF
size: NA; D: TRBD2; V: TRBV4-3; J: TRBJ2-2; DNA: TGCGCCAGCAGCCAAGGGACGGTAGAACTAGCGGAAACCACCGGGGAGCTGTTTTTT; CDR3: CASSQGTVELAETTGELFF
size: few; D: NA; V: TRBV30; J: TRBJ1-5; DNA: TGTGCCTGGAGTAGCGAGGTCCGTCAGCCCCAGCATTTT; CDR3: CAWSSEVRQPQHF
size: NA; D: TRBD2; V: TRBV27; J: TRBJ2-5; DNA: TGTGCCAGCAGTGCGCTAGCGGGTTGGGGGGAGACCCAGTACTTC; CDR3: CASSALAGWGETQYF
size: NA; D: NA; V: TRBV5-6; J: TRBJ2-3; DNA: TGTGCCAGCAGCTTGGGGCTGGGCTCGCAGTATTTT; CDR3: CASSLGLGSQYF
size: once; D: NA; V: TRBV5-6; J: TRBJ2-7; DNA: TGTGCCAGCACCCCGGGGGACGAGCAGTACTTC; CDR3: CASTPGDEQYF
size: NA; D: TRBD2; V: TRBV6-1; J: TRBJ2-7; DNA: TGTGCCAGCAGACTCATGGGACTAGCGGAGTACTTC; CDR3: CASRLMGLAEYF
size: NA; D: NA; V: TRBV6-5; J: TRBJ2-5; DNA: TGTGCCAGCAGCCGACTCGGGTCCCAAGAGACCCAGTACTTC; CDR3: CASSRLGSQETQYF
size: NA; D: TRBD1; V: TRBV5-1; J: TRBJ1-5; DNA: TGCGCCAGCAGCTCAGGGACAGGAGGGAGCAATCAGCCCCAGCATTTT; CDR3: CASSSGTGGSNQPQHF
size: NA; D: NA; V: TRBV6-5; J: TRBJ2-5; DNA: TGTGCCAGCAGTTACTCGAGGGCTAATCAAGAGACCCAGTACTTC; CDR3: CASSYSRANQETQYF
size: NA; D: NA; V: TRBV19; J: TRBJ1-1; DNA: TGTGCCAGTAGTGCCGGGATTGAAGCTTTCTTT; CDR3: CASSAGIEAFF
size: NA; D: TRBD2; V: TRBV5-6; J: TRBJ2-4; DNA: TGTGCCAGCAGCTTGAGCGGGAGGGATAAAAACATTCAGTACTTC; CDR3: CASSLSGRDKNIQYF
size: NA; D: NA; V: TRBV5-6; J: TRBJ2-7; DNA: TGTGCCAGCAGCTATTTTAACTCTCTAGAGCAGTACTTC; CDR3: CASSYFNSLEQYF
size: NA; D: TRBD1; V: TRBV30; J: TRBJ1-2; DNA: TGTGCCTGGAGTCGGACAGGGGGTATCTATGGCTACACCTTC; CDR3: CAWSRTGGIYGYTF
size: NA; D: NA; V: TRBV28; J: TRBJ1-5; DNA: TGTGCCAGCAGTTCCCCTGACAGTTATAGCAATCAGCCCCAGCATTTT; CDR3: CASSSPDSYSNQPQHF
size: NA; D: TRBD2; V: TRBV29-1; J: TRBJ2-2; DNA: TGCAGCGCCATGGGACTAGATGTCGGGGAGCTGTTTTTT; CDR3: CSAMGLDVGELFF
size: NA; D: TRBD2; V: TRBV5-4; J: TRBJ2-2; DNA: TGTGCCAGCAGCCCCGTACTAGCGGGAGGTGCGCGGGGGGAGCTGTTTTTT; CDR3: CASSPVLAGGARGELFF
size: NA; D: TRBD2; V: TRBV5-6; J: TRBJ2-7; DNA: TGTGCCAGCAGCTCGGGGGGGTACGAGCAGTACTTC; CDR3: CASSSGGYEQYF
size: NA; D: TRBD1; V: TRBV4-3; J: TRBJ1-4; DNA: TGCGCCAGCAGCCGGACAGGGACTAATGAAAAACTGTTTTTT; CDR3: CASSRTGTNEKLFF
size: few; D: NA; V: TRBV4-3; J: TRBJ1-1; DNA: TGCGCCAGCAGCAAAAGGGGGAACACTGAAGCTTTCTTT; CDR3: CASSKRGNTEAFF
size: NA; D: NA; V: TRBV11-2; J: TRBJ2-1; DNA: TGTGCCAGCCGATTGGGGGCTCTCAATGAGCAGTTCTTC; CDR3: CASRLGALNEQFF
size: NA; D: TRBD1; V: TRBV11-2; J: TRBJ2-7; DNA: TGTGCCAGCAGCTTAGTGGGGGGACAGGGAAACGAGCAGTACTTC; CDR3: CASSLVGGQGNEQYF
size: NA; D: TRBD1; V: TRBV9; J: TRBJ2-7; DNA: TGTGCCAGCAGCGTAGAGGGACAGAGCTACGAGCAGTACTTC; CDR3: CASSVEGQSYEQYF
size: NA; D: NA; V: TRBV5-4; J: TRBJ2-7; DNA: TGTGCCAGCAGCTTGGCCGGACACTACGAGCAGTACTTC; CDR3: CASSLAGHYEQYF
size: NA; D: TRBD1; V: TRBV6-6; J: TRBJ2-5; DNA: TGTGCCAGCAGCTACGCAGGGGGAGAGACCCAGTACTTC; CDR3: CASSYAGGETQYF
size: NA; D: TRBD2; V: TRBV15; J: TRBJ2-1; DNA: TGTGCCACCAATATCCGGGGGGATGAGCAGTTCTTC; CDR3: CATNIRGDEQFF
size: NA; D: NA; V: TRBV23-1; J: TRBJ2-7; DNA: TGCGCCAGCAGTCAATTAGAGGTGGGAGGCCACTCCTACGAGCAGTACTTC; CDR3: CASSQLEVGGHSYEQYF
size: NA; D: NA; V: TRBV6-1; J: TRBJ1-5; DNA: TGTGCCAGCAGTGAATTACAGGGCCCAAATCAGCCCCAGCATTTT; CDR3: CASSELQGPNQPQHF
size: NA; D: TRBD2; V: TRBV11-1; J: TRBJ2-7; DNA: TGTGCCAGCAGCCACGAAGCGGTAGCGGGCGAGCAGTACTTC; CDR3: CASSHEAVAGEQYF
size: few; D: TRBD2; V: TRBV28; J: TRBJ2-1; DNA: TGTGCCAGCAGCGTGGAAGGACTAGCGGGACTCAATGAGCAGTTCTTC; CDR3: CASSVEGLAGLNEQFF
size: NA; D: TRBD1; V: TRBV27; J: TRBJ1-1; DNA: TGTGCCAGCAGTTTTTGGACAGGGGCGGACACTGAAGCTTTCTTT; CDR3: CASSFWTGADTEAFF
size: NA; D: NA; V: TRBV7-2; J: TRBJ1-4; DNA: TGTGCCAGCAGCCTCGCATCAACAGAGGGTGAAAAACTGTTTTTT; CDR3: CASSLASTEGEKLFF
size: NA; D: NA; V: TRBV15; J: TRBJ2-7; DNA: TGTGCCACTCATCAGGGGGGCAGATTCTACGAGCAGTACTTC; CDR3: CATHQGGRFYEQYF
size: NA; D: NA; V: TRBV7-2; J: TRBJ2-7; DNA: TGTGCCAGCAGCCAGGCGGCGGGAAGCTCCTACGAGCAGTACTTC; CDR3: CASSQAAGSSYEQYF
size: NA; D: NA; V: TRBV28; J: TRBJ2-1; DNA: TGTGCCAGCAGCTCCCCTTGGGACTCCGACAATGAGCAGTTCTTC; CDR3: CASSSPWDSDNEQFF
size: NA; D: NA; V: TRBV27; J: TRBJ1-1; DNA: TGTGCCACCTGGTGGGCCACTGAAGCTTTCTTT; CDR3: CATWWATEAFF
size: NA; D: TRBD2; V: TRBV7-2; J: TRBJ2-2; DNA: TGTGCCAGCAGCTTAGCGAGGCCTAGCGGGAATAACGGGGAGCTGTTTTTT; CDR3: CASSLARPSGNNGELFF